This TCR beta chain was retrieved from a study of cytomegalovirus exposure and HLA in healthy donors. The table came from immunoSEQ multiplex PCR; TCRdb's copy has only in-frame clones and leaves some out. This table has fewer than 60,000 clones, nearly 95% appearing once. Study results and caveats: The study flagged roughly 160 TCR beta chains as cytomegalovirus-associated. Most observed TCR sequences were rare, whereas some public TCRs were detected in many donors. Confirmation was obtained in vitro that three CMV-associated chains are specific for CMV antigens.

Germline CDR1 SGHNT, CDR2 YYREEE (reference sequence). CDR3 size: 15 residues. V shed 2 bases, J shed 4 bases, and the junction held 6 bases outside the gene matches. In the case of this clone: What it binds is not known.

The sequence was collected from a woman aged 18-35 years in good health and CMV-seropositive. Sequencing input: PBMCs. This chain links TRBV5-4 with TRBJ2-5; 9 bases match TRBD2. The CDR3 DNA is TGTGCCAGCAGCTTTCGGCGGGAGGGCCTAGAGACCCAGTACTTC. Translated, it gives CASSFRREGLETQYF.